This T cell receptor beta chain is from a study of blood T cell repertoires in COVID-19. CDR3 length: 14 residues. Germline values: CDR1 SNHLY, CDR2 FYNNEI. J lost 2 bases, V lost 7 bases, and 3 bases had no gene match. TCRdb's table, derived via immunoSEQ multiplex PCR, lists solely in-frame clones and lacks some. The repertoire holds tens of thousands of clones, around 83% seen once, with about 48% in the top ten. The chain carries TRBV2 and TRBJ2-2; TRBD1 agrees at 8 bases. This clonotype was obtained from a man in his 70s with acute or convalescent COVID-19. Input material: peripheral blood. The CDR3 DNA follows: TGTGCCAGCAAAGGACAGGGAAACACCGGGGAGCTGTTTTTT. This gives the protein CASKGQGNTGELFF. Drawing the rest from reference TRBV2 and TRBJ2-2, the complete variable domain is EPEVTQTPSHQVTQMGQEVILRCVPISNHLYFYWYRQILGQKVEFLVSFYNNEISEKSEIFDDQFSVERPDGSNFTLKIRSTKLEDSAMYFCASKGQGNTGELFFGEGSRLTVL.